The 27 T cell receptor beta chains below come from one sample, sequenced in a study of blood T cell repertoires in COVID-19. Here immunoSEQ multiplex PCR was the method, and the copy in TCRdb shows in-frame clones only, minus some. The sample lists about 130,000 clones; roughly 84% were seen once. Sequenced material: peripheral blood. These receptors originate from a woman of 80 years or more with acute or convalescent COVID-19.

This chain connects TRBV7-2 to TRBJ2-5; 9 nucleotides match TRBD1. V shed 5 bases, J shed 5 bases, and the junction held 9 bases outside the gene matches. The CDR3 has 15 residues. Germline V gene sequence: CDR1 SGHTA, CDR2 FQGNSA. CDR3 in DNA: TGTGCCAGCAGCCCACACAGGGGGCGCGAGGAGACCCAGTACTTC. Translating it yields CASSPHRGREETQYF.

The chain recombines TRBV7-9 with TRBJ2-5; D is perhaps TRBD1 (5 bases). Per the germline V gene, CDR1 is SEHNR and CDR2 is FQNEAQ (reference sequence). This CDR3 spans 13 amino acids. V lost 4 bases and J 2 bases, leaving 8 bases between the germline ends. The CDR3 DNA sequence: TGTGCCAGCAGCTCGTCAGGGCAAGAGACCCAGTACTTC. It encodes CASSSSGQETQYF.

The chain combines TRBV5-1 with TRBJ2-6, with D possibly TRBD2 on 5 matching bases. The germline gives CDR1 SGHRS, CDR2 YFSETQ. V lost 4 bases and J 0 bases, leaving 11 bases between the germline ends. The CDR3 totals 16 residues. The CDR3 DNA follows: TGCGCCAGCAGCCGAAGGACTGGCTCTGGGGCCAACGTCCTGACTTTC. As protein: CASSRRTGSGANVLTF.

The chain is built from TRBV5-4 and TRBJ2-1; maybe TRBD1 (6 bases). Germline V lookup: CDR1 SGHNT, CDR2 YYREEE (reference sequence). The ends were cut back, 4 bases at V and 0 bases at J, with 14 bases in the middle. The CDR3 runs 16 residues. The CDR3 region is CASSGGQGPSYNEQFF. CDR3 sequence (DNA): TGTGCCAGCAGCGGGGGCCAAGGTCCCTCCTACAATGAGCAGTTCTTC.

This clone was counted a few times. The genes are TRBV6-5 and TRBJ1-4; a weak D match, TRBD1 (5 bases). The CDR3 runs to 14 residues. Germline-derived CDR1 and CDR2 are MNHEY and SVGAGI. V lost 6 bases to trimming and J lost 0 bases, with 8 bases between them. As DNA, the CDR3 is TGTGCCAGCAGACAGACAGCAACTAATGAAAAACTGTTTTTT. Translating it yields CASRQTATNEKLFF.

The V gene is TRBV7-2, the J gene TRBJ2-1, with a weak D call TRBD2 (5 bases). V shed 5 bases and J shed 7 bases, with 18 bases lying between them. The CDR3 sequence is 15 residues long. Germline V gene sequence: CDR1 SGHTA, CDR2 FQGNSA. In nucleotides, the CDR3 is TGTGCCAGCAGCCCGAGCGGACCCGGGAAGAATGAGCAGTTCTTC. Translation gives CASSPSGPGKNEQFF.

Only a few counts were recorded for this clone. V is TRBV7-9 and J is TRBJ2-1; maybe TRBD1 (7 bases). Trimming removed 5 bases from V and 4 bases from J, with 15 bases in between. CDR1 is SEHNR and CDR2 is FQNEAQ in the germline V gene (reference sequence). This CDR3 spans 15 amino acids. CDR3 protein: CASSTRDRSYNEQFF. The CDR3 nucleotides read TGTGCCAGCAGCACGCGGGACAGAAGTTACAATGAGCAGTTCTTC. Full variable domain (outside the CDR3, taken from reference TRBV7-9 and TRBJ2-1): DTGVSQNPRHKITKRGQNVTFRCDPISEHNRLYWYRQTLGQGPEFLTYFQNEAQLEKSRLLSDRFSAERPKGSFSTLEIQRTEQGDSAMYLCASSTRDRSYNEQFFGPGTRLTVL.

The chain couples TRBV29-1 to TRBJ1-1; D remains ambiguous. Trimming removed 5 bases at V and 5 bases at J, with 18 bases between. CDR1 and CDR2 from the germline V gene are SQVTM and ANQGSEA. This CDR3 has 14 amino acids. CDR3 sequence reads: CSVSRETQGTEAFF. CDR3 DNA sequence: TGCAGCGTTAGTCGGGAGACCCAAGGGACTGAAGCTTTCTTT.

The chain combines TRBV5-6 with TRBJ2-3; 10 positions agree with TRBD2. V lost 1 base to trimming and J lost 8 bases; unmatched junction nucleotides: 7. Looked up from germline, CDR1 is SGHDT and CDR2 is YYEEEE. The CDR3 is 15 amino acids. The CDR3 DNA reads TGTGCCAGCAGCTTGTTCTCCAGCGGGGGGGGTACGCAGTATTTT. Its translation: CASSLFSSGGGTQYF.

This clone has only a few counts. The J gene is TRBJ2-7, the V gene TRBV5-4; D may be TRBD1 (5 bases). The CDR3 runs to 12 residues. V lost 5 bases to trimming and J lost 6 bases, with 12 bases between them. The germline gives CDR1 SGHNT, CDR2 YYREEE (reference sequence). This CDR3 is CASRGTGSEQYF. In DNA form, the CDR3 reads TGTGCCAGCAGGGGAACAGGAAGCGAGCAGTACTTC.

The chain is built from TRBV7-2 and TRBJ1-1; D gene unclear. Germline assignment: CDR1 SGHTA and CDR2 FQGNSA. CDR3 length: 15 amino acids. Trimming stripped 0 bases from V and 1 base from J, with 9 bases between. The CDR3 coding sequence is TGTGCCAGCAGCTTAGCCCTCACAAGGAACACTGAAGCTTTCTTT. Residues: CASSLALTRNTEAFF. The full variable domain, with the rest looked up from reference TRBV7-2 and TRBJ1-1, is GAGVSQSPSNKVTEKGKDVELRCDPISGHTALYWYRQSLGQGLEFLIYFQGNSAPDKSGLPSDRFSAERTGGSVSTLTIQRTQQEDSAVYLCASSLALTRNTEAFFGQGTRLTVV.

V is TRBV2 and J is TRBJ1-2, with D possibly matching TRBD1 (6 bases). This CDR3 is 13 amino acids long. Deletions cut 4 bases from V and 8 bases from J, with 14 bases between. CDR1 is SNHLY and CDR2 is FYNNEI in the germline V gene. CDR3 sequence: CASSVGQPEGYTF. As DNA, the CDR3 is TGTGCCAGCAGTGTTGGACAGCCCGAGGGCTACACCTTC.

The sample holds one count of this clone. This sequence joins TRBV18 and TRBJ2-3; 12 nucleotides align to TRBD2. The CDR3 extends over 16 amino acids. Per germline, CDR1 KGHSH and CDR2 LQKENI. After removal of 5 bases from V and 4 bases from J, the junction contained 7 bases not matched to a gene. CDR3 residues: CASSNLAGGPADTQYF. CDR3 nucleotide sequence: TGTGCCAGCTCAAACCTAGCGGGGGGGCCAGCAGATACGCAGTATTTT.

The chain recombines TRBV5-1 with TRBJ2-2; 7 nucleotides line up with TRBD1. V lost 2 bases and J lost 4; bases outside the gene matches: 8. From germline, CDR1 is SGHRS and CDR2 YFSETQ. The CDR3 totals 16 residues. CDR3 in amino acids: CASSLRGGHGTGELFF. The CDR3 bases are TGCGCCAGCAGCTTAAGAGGGGGCCACGGCACCGGGGAGCTGTTTTTT.

The table lists this clone with a count of one. The rearrangement links TRBV23-1 to TRBJ1-3; a weak D match, TRBD1 (6 bases). TRBV23-1 is noted as an ORF with a role that remains uncertain. The CDR3 has 17 amino acids. V was shortened by 0 bases and J by 2 bases, with 14 bases between the two germline ends. The CDR3 sequence: CASSQSLPTGTGNTIYF. CDR3 bases: TGCGCCAGCAGTCAATCACTCCCGACAGGTACTGGAAACACCATATATTTT.

This clone came up a few times. CDR3 sequence reads: CASSILTRGTVGNQPQHF. The CDR3 nucleotides read TGTGCCAGTAGTATCTTGACCAGGGGGACAGTAGGCAATCAGCCCCAGCATTTT. This chain joins TRBV19 and TRBJ1-5; 7 bases are shared with TRBD1. CDR1 is LNHDA, CDR2 SQIVND, per germline (reference sequence). The CDR3 sequence is 18 residues long. Losses at the gene ends were 3 bases for V and 2 bases for J; bases not matched to a gene: 13.

V gene TRBV10-3 combines with J gene TRBJ2-3; 14 bases align to TRBD2. The CDR3 consists of 19 residues. Per the germline V gene, CDR1 is ENHRY and CDR2 is SYGVKD. V was pared by 2 bases and J by 4 bases, with 11 bases of the junction left unmatched. The DNA of the CDR3 is TGTGCCATCAGTGAGCCACCACCGGGACTAGCGGGAGTGTCAGATACGCAGTATTTT. It specifies CAISEPPPGLAGVSDTQYF.

The chain recombines TRBV7-9 with TRBJ2-1; D is perhaps TRBD1 (5 bases). The V gene lost 1 base and the J gene lost 7 bases, with 11 bases spanning the gap. Germline V CDR1 and CDR2: SEHNR, FQNEAQ (reference sequence). This CDR3 contains 14 residues. Written as DNA, the CDR3 is TGTGCCAGCAGCTTAGTTGCAGGGCGGAATGAGCAGTTCTTC. It specifies CASSLVAGRNEQFF.

This clone was recorded only once. The same CDR3 also results from other DNA sequences found in this sample. CDR3: CASSSGQGGETQYF. CDR3 bases: TGCGCCAGCAGCTCGGGACAGGGCGGGGAGACCCAGTACTTC. J is TRBJ2-5 and V is TRBV5-1; TRBD1 aligns across 9 bases. The trim removed 3 bases at V and 5 bases at J, leaving 5 bases unmatched. This CDR3 spans 14 amino acids. Per the germline V gene, CDR1 is SGHRS and CDR2 is YFSETQ. Looking up the rest from reference TRBV5-1 and TRBJ2-5 gives the full variable domain: KAGVTQTPRYLIKTRGQQVTLSCSPISGHRSVSWYQQTPGQGLQFLFEYFSETQRNKGNFPGRFSGRQFSNSRSEMNVSTLELGDSALYLCASSSGQGGETQYFGPGTRLLVL.

This sequence joins TRBV2 and TRBJ1-2; the match to TRBD1 covers 7 bases. The CDR3 loop spans 14 amino acids. Unmatched junction bases numbered 11, after V lost 3 bases and J lost 10 bases. Germline CDR1 is SNHLY and CDR2 is FYNNEI. CDR3 sequence reads: CASSERQKGTDYTF. The CDR3 DNA follows: TGTGCCAGCAGTGAGAGGCAGAAGGGGACAGACTACACCTTC. The entire variable domain, with the rest obtained from reference TRBV2 and TRBJ1-2, is as follows: EPEVTQTPSHQVTQMGQEVILRCVPISNHLYFYWYRQILGQKVEFLVSFYNNEISEKSEIFDDQFSVERPDGSNFTLKIRSTKLEDSAMYFCASSERQKGTDYTFGSGTRLTVV.

The chain carries TRBV3-1 (or the pseudogene TRBV3-2) and TRBJ1-2, with TRBD1 matching 7 bases. V shed 0 bases, J shed 6 bases, and the junction held 10 bases outside the gene matches. CDR1 and CDR2 from the germline V gene are LGHDT and YNNKEL (reference sequence). This CDR3 spans 16 amino acids. CDR3 coding DNA: TGTGCCAGCAGCCAAGATTATTTTCAAGGGGGCGATGGCTACACCTTC. Its protein is CASSQDYFQGGDGYTF.

The chain couples TRBV19 to TRBJ1-5, with TRBD1 matching 11 bases. V was pared by 5 bases and J by 1 base, with 1 base of the junction left unmatched. The CDR3 sequence is 15 residues long. The germline V gene encodes CDR1 LNHDA and CDR2 SQIVND (reference sequence). Written as DNA, the CDR3 is TGTGCCAGTAGTTGGGACAGGGGGAGCAATCAGCCCCAGCATTTT. Encoded protein: CASSWDRGSNQPQHF. Looking up the rest from reference TRBV19 and TRBJ1-5 gives the full variable domain: DGGITQSPKYLFRKEGQNVTLSCEQNLNHDAMYWYRQDPGQGLRLIYYSQIVNDFQKGDIAEGYSVSREKKESFPLTVTSAQKNPTAFYLCASSWDRGSNQPQHFGDGTRLSIL.

V is TRBV4-3 and J is TRBJ1-1; 8 bases are shared with TRBD1. This CDR3 is built from 15 residues. The V gene's germline CDR1 is LGHNA and CDR2 YSLEER. The trim removed 4 bases at V and 3 bases at J, leaving 7 bases unmatched. The CDR3 bases are TGCGCCAGCAGCCTCTCCTGGGACAGGTACACTGAAGCTTTCTTT. It is translated as CASSLSWDRYTEAFF.

V gene TRBV6-4 combines with J gene TRBJ2-1; 12 nucleotides align to TRBD2. The V and J ends lost 5 bases and 4 bases, in that order; junction bases with no gene match: 9. The germline CDR1 and CDR2 sequences are MRHNA and SNTAGT. CDR3 length: 17 residues. The CDR3 region is CASSPRLAGAQYNEQFF. The CDR3 nucleotides are TGTGCCAGCAGTCCAAGACTAGCGGGGGCACAATACAATGAGCAGTTCTTC.

The CDR3 DNA is TGTGCCAGTAATGCGGGGGGCCCCACCGTGACCCAGTACTTC. As protein: CASNAGGPTVTQYF. This chain connects TRBV19 to TRBJ2-5, with 8 bases matching TRBD2. CDR1 and CDR2 (germline): LNHDA, SQIVND (reference sequence). The CDR3 is 14 amino acids. V gave up 7 bases and J gave up 7 bases; unmatched junction bases: 11.

The V gene is TRBV24-1, the J gene TRBJ2-3, with 9 bases identical to TRBD1. In germline, CDR1 is KGHDR, CDR2 SFDVKD. This CDR3 is 14 amino acids long. Losses at the gene ends were 9 bases for V and 6 bases for J; bases not matched to a gene: 9. The CDR3 bases are TGTGCCACCGCCATGTCTGGACAGGGGGATACGCAGTATTTT. Translating gives CATAMSGQGDTQYF.

This chain uses TRBV15 with TRBJ2-5; D is unclear. Germline CDR1 LNHNV, CDR2 YYDKDF (reference sequence). This CDR3 region has 13 residues. The V gene lost 0 bases and the J gene lost 5 bases, with 7 bases spanning the gap. The CDR3 coding sequence is TGTGCCACCAGCAGAGATATCGGGGAGACCCAGTACTTC. Its translation is CATSRDIGETQYF.